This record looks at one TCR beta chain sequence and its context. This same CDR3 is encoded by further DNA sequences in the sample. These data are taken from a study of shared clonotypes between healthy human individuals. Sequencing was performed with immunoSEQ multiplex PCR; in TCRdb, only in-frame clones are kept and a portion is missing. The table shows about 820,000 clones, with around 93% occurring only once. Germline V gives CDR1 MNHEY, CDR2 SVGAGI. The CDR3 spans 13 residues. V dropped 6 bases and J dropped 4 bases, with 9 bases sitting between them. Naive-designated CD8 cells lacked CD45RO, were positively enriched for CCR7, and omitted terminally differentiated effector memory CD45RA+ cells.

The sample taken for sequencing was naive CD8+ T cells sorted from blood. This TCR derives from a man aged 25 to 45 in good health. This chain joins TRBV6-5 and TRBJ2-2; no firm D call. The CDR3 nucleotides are TGTGCCAGCAGCTACGGTCCCACCGGGGAGCTGTTTTTT. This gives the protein CASSYGPTGELFF.